A single sample gave rise to the 21 T cell receptor beta chains below, sequenced in a study of blood T cell repertoires in COVID-19. Measured with immunoSEQ multiplex PCR; TCRdb has only the in-frame clones, and not every one. The top ten hold around 13% of the sample, which has 150,000 or so clones, approximately 80% seen once. Sequencing used PBMCs or T cells enriched from blood (not recorded which). These receptors were obtained from a woman aged 55-75 years who had recovered from COVID-19.

The chain employs TRBV9 and TRBJ1-4; D unresolved. CDR1 is SGDLS, CDR2 YYNGEE, per germline. The CDR3 totals 14 residues. The V end lost 4 bases, the J end lost 4 bases, and 11 bases lay between the germline ends. Here the CDR3 reads CASSHSYYNEKLFF. The CDR3 DNA reads as TGTGCCAGCAGCCATTCATACTATAATGAAAAACTGTTTTTT.

This clone was recorded only once. This rearrangement joins TRBV25-1 to TRBJ2-3, with D possibly TRBD2 on 6 matching bases. Germline V gene data show CDR1 as MGHDK and CDR2 as SYGVNS. Trimming shortened V by 7 bases and J by 5 bases, and 16 bases separated the two germline ends. This CDR3 has 14 amino acids. The CDR3 region has the DNA TGTGCCAGCATAGGACTACAGCCAGGAGATACGCAGTATTTT. The encoded protein is CASIGLQPGDTQYF.

The chain links TRBV3-1 (or the pseudogene TRBV3-2) to TRBJ1-1; D gene uncertain. CDR1 is LGHDT and CDR2 is YNNKEL in the germline V gene (reference sequence). CDR3 length equals 14 residues. V lost 4 bases and J lost 5, with 14 bases in between. Here the CDR3 reads CASSRQGDGTEAFF. The CDR3 bases are TGTGCCAGCAGCCGCCAAGGTGACGGGACTGAAGCTTTCTTT.

The chain combines TRBV27 with TRBJ1-2; D possibly corresponds to TRBD1 (5 bases). CDR3 size: 16 residues. Germline V gene lookup returns CDR1 MNHEY and CDR2 SMNVEV (reference sequence). V shed 4 bases and J shed 3 bases, with 18 bases lying between them. This CDR3 reads CASSSPARAGHYGYTF. Written as DNA, the CDR3 is TGTGCCAGCAGTTCCCCGGCCCGAGCAGGGCACTATGGCTACACCTTC.

The V gene is TRBV27, the J gene TRBJ1-2; 9 bases agree with TRBD1. CDR3 length: 12 amino acids. The germline gives CDR1 MNHEY, CDR2 SMNVEV (reference sequence). The trim removed 8 bases at V and 7 bases at J, leaving 5 bases unmatched. The CDR3 bases are TGTGCCAGCTCGGGACAGGGAGCTGGCTACACCTTC. Protein product: CASSGQGAGYTF.

The rearrangement uses TRBV5-1 and TRBJ1-6, with 11 bases matching TRBD1. Germline CDR1 is SGHRS and CDR2 is YFSETQ. The CDR3 sequence is 17 residues long. Germline trimming cut 1 base from V and 8 bases from J; bases unmatched to any gene: 8. CDR3 amino acids: CASSLTPGTGGYSPLHF. The CDR3 DNA follows: TGCGCCAGCAGCTTGACCCCCGGGACAGGGGGATATTCACCCCTCCACTTT.

The V gene is TRBV6-5, the J gene TRBJ1-2; D not certain. Germline V lookup: CDR1 MNHEY, CDR2 SVGAGI. This CDR3 has 14 residues. Trimming cost V 0 bases and J 0 bases, with 5 bases left between them. CDR3: CASSYSYANYGYTF. The CDR3 DNA reads TGTGCCAGCAGTTACTCGTATGCTAACTATGGCTACACCTTC.

A note on this clone: Other nucleotide sequences from this sample produce the same CDR3. The chain joins TRBV7-9 to TRBJ2-5; 7 nucleotides align to TRBD1. Germline assignment: CDR1 SEHNR and CDR2 FQNEAQ (reference sequence). The CDR3 runs 13 residues. The trim removed 5 bases at V and 2 bases at J, leaving 2 bases unmatched. The CDR3 reads CASSRGQQETQYF. The CDR3 bases are TGTGCCAGCAGCCGGGGACAGCAAGAGACCCAGTACTTC.

The chain is built from TRBV5-1 and TRBJ1-4, with D possibly being TRBD1 (5 bases). Germline V gives CDR1 SGHRS, CDR2 YFSETQ. The CDR3 totals 15 residues. The V gene lost 5 bases and the J gene lost 8 bases, with 19 bases spanning the gap. In nucleotides, the CDR3 is TGCGCCAGCAGGCAGAGCCCCCAGGGAGGGGAAAAACTGTTTTTT. This encodes CASRQSPQGGEKLFF.

This chain connects TRBV30 to TRBJ2-3, with D possibly TRBD2 on 5 matching bases. Trimming took 3 bases from V and 5 from J, leaving 12 bases between them. The germline CDR1 and CDR2 sequences are GTSNPN and SVGIG (reference sequence). This CDR3 region has 13 residues. Written as DNA, the CDR3 is TGTGCCTGGAGAGCGCTAGCCCGAGATACGCAGTATTTT. Residues: CAWRALARDTQYF. The whole variable domain, filled in from reference TRBV30 and TRBJ2-3, reads SQTIHQWPATLVQPVGSPLSLECTVEGTSNPNLYWYRQAAGRGLQLLFYSVGIGQISSEVPQNLSASRPQDRQFILSSKKLLLSDSGFYLCAWRALARDTQYFGPGTRLTVL.

The rearrangement uses TRBV5-6 and TRBJ1-2; no firm D call. Per the germline V gene, CDR1 is SGHDT and CDR2 is YYEEEE. The CDR3 loop spans 13 amino acids. V dropped 4 bases and J dropped 8 bases, with 15 bases sitting between them. Here the CDR3 DNA reads TGTGCCAGCAGCGGACCTACCGGCGGGGGCTACACCTTC. This gives the protein CASSGPTGGGYTF.

This rearrangement joins TRBV13 to TRBJ2-7, with 11 bases identical to TRBD1. Germline CDR1 and CDR2: PRHDT and FYEKMQ (reference sequence). The V and J ends lost 1 base and 0 bases, in that order; junction bases with no gene match: 11. The CDR3 is 19 amino acids. The CDR3 sequence: CASSLVGGQGDSLSYEQYF. The CDR3 nucleotides read TGTGCCAGCAGCTTAGTAGGGGGACAGGGGGACTCCCTCTCCTACGAGCAGTACTTC.

The chain joins TRBV5-1 to TRBJ1-1; no firm D call. The germline V and J ends were trimmed by 6 bases and 0 bases, with 9 bases remaining between them. This CDR3 has 13 residues. Per the germline V gene, CDR1 is SGHRS and CDR2 is YFSETQ. The CDR3 nucleotides are TGCGCCAGCATAGCCGATATGAACACTGAAGCTTTCTTT. Protein product: CASIADMNTEAFF.

The CDR3 reads CASSPYSGRGGLSYEQYF. The DNA for the CDR3 is TGCGCCAGCAGCCCCTATAGCGGGAGGGGCGGCCTCTCCTACGAGCAGTACTTC. The gene calls are TRBV5-1 and TRBJ2-7, with TRBD2 identical over 11 bases. J lost 0 bases, V lost 4 bases, and 12 bases had no gene match. The CDR3 extends over 18 amino acids. CDR1 is SGHRS and CDR2 is YFSETQ in the germline V gene.

The J gene is TRBJ1-3, the V gene TRBV6-5, with D possibly matching TRBD1 (5 bases). The CDR3 extends over 14 amino acids. The ends were cut back, 0 bases at V and 7 bases at J, with 10 bases in the middle. In germline, CDR1 is MNHEY, CDR2 SVGAGI. In DNA form, the CDR3 reads TGTGCCAGCAGTTACTCCCGGGGGAGGAACACCATATATTTT. Residues: CASSYSRGRNTIYF.

In this sample, this clone turned up once. The chain couples TRBV3-1 (or the pseudogene TRBV3-2) to TRBJ1-2; a weak D match, TRBD1 (5 bases). Germline V gene lookup returns CDR1 LGHDT and CDR2 YNNKEL (reference sequence). Trimming removed 4 bases from V and 8 bases from J, with 8 bases in between. This CDR3 contains 11 residues. CDR3 protein: CASSRRGGYTF. The CDR3 DNA follows: TGTGCCAGCAGCCGGAGGGGAGGCTACACCTTC.

J is TRBJ2-2 and V is TRBV5-4; TRBD2 might be the D (5 bases). The CDR3 is made up of 15 amino acids. Germline assignment: CDR1 SGHNT and CDR2 YYREEE (reference sequence). The V gene lost 4 bases and the J gene lost 4 bases, with 14 bases spanning the gap. CDR3 loop: CASSREKTSTGELFF. CDR3 nucleotide sequence: TGTGCCAGCAGCCGGGAAAAAACTAGCACCGGGGAGCTGTTTTTT.

The chain links TRBV9 to TRBJ1-2, with D maybe TRBD1 (6 bases). Trimming shortened V by 0 bases and J by 8 bases, and 17 bases separated the two germline ends. This CDR3 comprises 15 residues. CDR1 SGDLS and CDR2 YYNGEE come from the germline V gene. CDR3 nucleotide sequence: TGTGCCAGCAGCGTAGGTCCGGGGGGCGCTGCGGGCTACACCTTC. This translates into CASSVGPGGAAGYTF.

This rearrangement joins TRBV2 to TRBJ1-5; unclear D gene. Germline values: CDR1 SNHLY, CDR2 FYNNEI. The CDR3 loop spans 13 amino acids. Trimming stripped 7 bases from V and 1 base from J, with 8 bases between. CDR3 sequence: CASKTESNQPQHF. DNA of the CDR3: TGTGCCAGCAAGACGGAGAGCAATCAGCCCCAGCATTTT.

This clone was recorded only once. The V gene is TRBV28, the J gene TRBJ1-1; perhaps TRBD1 as D (5 bases). V shed 3 bases and J shed 5 bases, with 13 bases lying between them. The CDR3 has 14 residues. Germline V gene lookup returns CDR1 MDHEN and CDR2 SYDVKM. CDR3 DNA sequence: TGTGCCAGCAGTTTTCGCAGGACATGGACTGAAGCTTTCTTT. As protein: CASSFRRTWTEAFF.

This clone appeared a single time. The chain has TRBV27 and TRBJ1-1; D gene uncertain. Trimming stripped 7 bases from V and 4 bases from J, with 13 bases between. The germline CDR1 and CDR2 sequences are MNHEY and SMNVEV (reference sequence). There are 13 residues in the CDR3. The CDR3: CASKEGLGTEAFF. CDR3 nucleotides: TGTGCCAGCAAAGAGGGATTGGGCACTGAAGCTTTCTTT.